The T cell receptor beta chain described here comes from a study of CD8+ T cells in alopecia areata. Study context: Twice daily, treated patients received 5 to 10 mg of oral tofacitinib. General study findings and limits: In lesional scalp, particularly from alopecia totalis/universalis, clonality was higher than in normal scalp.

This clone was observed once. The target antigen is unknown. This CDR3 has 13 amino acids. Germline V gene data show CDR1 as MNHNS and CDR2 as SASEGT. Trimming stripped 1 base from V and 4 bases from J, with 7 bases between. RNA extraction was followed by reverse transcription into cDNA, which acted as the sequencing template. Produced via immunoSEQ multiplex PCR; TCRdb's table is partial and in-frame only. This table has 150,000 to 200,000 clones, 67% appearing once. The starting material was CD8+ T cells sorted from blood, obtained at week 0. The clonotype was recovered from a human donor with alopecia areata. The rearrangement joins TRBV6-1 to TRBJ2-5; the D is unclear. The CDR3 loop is CASSEVTLETQYF. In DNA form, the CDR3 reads TGTGCCAGCAGTGAAGTGACTTTAGAGACCCAGTACTTC.